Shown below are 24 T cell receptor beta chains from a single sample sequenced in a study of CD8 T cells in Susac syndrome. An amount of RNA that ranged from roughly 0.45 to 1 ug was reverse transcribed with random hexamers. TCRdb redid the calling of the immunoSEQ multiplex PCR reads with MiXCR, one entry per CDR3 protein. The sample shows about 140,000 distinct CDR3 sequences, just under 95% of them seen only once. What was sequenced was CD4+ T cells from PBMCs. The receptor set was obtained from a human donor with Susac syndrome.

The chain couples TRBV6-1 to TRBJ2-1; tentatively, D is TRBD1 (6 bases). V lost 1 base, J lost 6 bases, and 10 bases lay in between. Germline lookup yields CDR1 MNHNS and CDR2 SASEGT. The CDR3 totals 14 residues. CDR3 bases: TGTGCCAGCAGTGAAGGGCAGGGGTTCAATGAGCAGTTCTTC. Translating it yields CASSEGQGFNEQFF.

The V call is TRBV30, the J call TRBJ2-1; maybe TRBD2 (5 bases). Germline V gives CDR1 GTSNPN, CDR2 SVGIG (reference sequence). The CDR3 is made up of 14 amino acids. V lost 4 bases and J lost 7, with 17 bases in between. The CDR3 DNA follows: TGTGCCTGGACCCCACGAAGGAGGCGGAATGAGCAGTTCTTC. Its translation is CAWTPRRRRNEQFF.

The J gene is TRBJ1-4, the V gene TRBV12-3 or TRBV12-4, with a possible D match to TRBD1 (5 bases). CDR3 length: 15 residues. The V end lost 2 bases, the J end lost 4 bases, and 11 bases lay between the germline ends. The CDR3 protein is CASSLHRGLNEKLFF. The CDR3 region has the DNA TGTGCCAGCAGTTTACATCGGGGCCTTAATGAAAAACTGTTTTTT.

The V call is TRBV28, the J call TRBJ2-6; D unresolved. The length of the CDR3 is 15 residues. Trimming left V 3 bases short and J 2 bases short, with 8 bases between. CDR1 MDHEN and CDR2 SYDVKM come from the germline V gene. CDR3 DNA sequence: TGTGCCAGCAGTTTCCACGACCCTGGGGCCAACGTCCTGACTTTC. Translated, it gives CASSFHDPGANVLTF.

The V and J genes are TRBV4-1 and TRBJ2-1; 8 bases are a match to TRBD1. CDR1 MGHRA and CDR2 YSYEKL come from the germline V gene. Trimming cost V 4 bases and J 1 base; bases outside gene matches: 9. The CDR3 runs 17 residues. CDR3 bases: TGCGCCAGCAGCCCGCGTGGGACAGGACTATCCTACAATGAGCAGTTCTTC. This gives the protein CASSPRGTGLSYNEQFF.

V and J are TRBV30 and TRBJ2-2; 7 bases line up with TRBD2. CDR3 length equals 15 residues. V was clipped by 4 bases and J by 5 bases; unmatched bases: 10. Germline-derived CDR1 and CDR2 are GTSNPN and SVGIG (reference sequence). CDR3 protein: CAWTRREEDTGELFF. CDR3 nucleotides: TGTGCCTGGACCCGCCGGGAGGAGGATACCGGGGAGCTGTTTTTT.

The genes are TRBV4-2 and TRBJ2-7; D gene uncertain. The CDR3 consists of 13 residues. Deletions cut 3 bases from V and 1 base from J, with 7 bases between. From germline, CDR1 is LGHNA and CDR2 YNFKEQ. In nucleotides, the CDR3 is TGTGCCAGCAGCCACATCGGGTCCTACGAGCAGTACTTC. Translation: CASSHIGSYEQYF.

CDR3 DNA: TGCAGTGCCCCGGGACAGTCACTTGGCTACACCTTC. Residues: CSAPGQSLGYTF. The chain couples TRBV20-1 to TRBJ1-2; TRBD1 matches 7 bases. Germline CDR1 and CDR2: DFQATT and SNEGSKA (reference sequence). The CDR3 sequence is 12 residues long. Losses at the gene ends were 6 bases for V and 7 bases for J; bases not matched to a gene: 8.

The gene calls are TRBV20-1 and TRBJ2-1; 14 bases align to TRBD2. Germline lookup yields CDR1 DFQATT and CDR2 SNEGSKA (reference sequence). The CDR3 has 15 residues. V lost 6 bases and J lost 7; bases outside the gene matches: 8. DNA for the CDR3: TGCAGTGCCAGGTACGGGACTAGCGGGAGTAATGAGCAGTTCTTC. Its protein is CSARYGTSGSNEQFF.

CDR3 bases: TGCGCCAGCAGCTCTGCCGGGACTAGCGGGGGACGAGAGACCCAGTACTTC. It specifies CASSSAGTSGGRETQYF. V gene TRBV5-1 combines with J gene TRBJ2-5; 14 nucleotides line up with TRBD2. Germline CDR1 SGHRS, CDR2 YFSETQ. This CDR3 region has 17 residues. J was trimmed by 4 bases and V by 3 bases; bases with no gene match: 8.

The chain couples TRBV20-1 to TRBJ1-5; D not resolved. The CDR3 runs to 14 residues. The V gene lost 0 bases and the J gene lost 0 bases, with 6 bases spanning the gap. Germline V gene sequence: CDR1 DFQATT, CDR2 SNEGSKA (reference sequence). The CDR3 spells CSARDTASNQPQHF. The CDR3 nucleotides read TGCAGTGCTAGAGATACAGCTAGCAATCAGCCCCAGCATTTT.

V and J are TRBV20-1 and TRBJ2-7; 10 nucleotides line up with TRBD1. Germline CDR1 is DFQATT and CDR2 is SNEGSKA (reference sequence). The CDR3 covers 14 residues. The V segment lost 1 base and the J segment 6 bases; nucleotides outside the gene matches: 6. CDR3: CSARGGQGSREQYF. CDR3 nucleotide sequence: TGCAGTGCTAGAGGGGGACAGGGGTCTCGCGAGCAGTACTTC.

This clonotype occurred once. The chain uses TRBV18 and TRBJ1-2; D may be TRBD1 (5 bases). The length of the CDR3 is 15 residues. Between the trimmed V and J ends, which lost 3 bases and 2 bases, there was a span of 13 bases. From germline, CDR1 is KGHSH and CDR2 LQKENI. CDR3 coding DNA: TGTGCCAGCTCACCTACCGGGACGGACAACTATGGCTACACCTTC. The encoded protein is CASSPTGTDNYGYTF.

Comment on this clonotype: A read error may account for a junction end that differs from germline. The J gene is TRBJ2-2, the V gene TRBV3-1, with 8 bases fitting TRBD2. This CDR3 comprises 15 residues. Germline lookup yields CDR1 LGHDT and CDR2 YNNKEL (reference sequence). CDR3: CASSLEDGRAGELFF. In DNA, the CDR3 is TGTGCCAGCAGCCTTGAGGACGGGAGGGCCGGAGAGCTGTTTTTT.

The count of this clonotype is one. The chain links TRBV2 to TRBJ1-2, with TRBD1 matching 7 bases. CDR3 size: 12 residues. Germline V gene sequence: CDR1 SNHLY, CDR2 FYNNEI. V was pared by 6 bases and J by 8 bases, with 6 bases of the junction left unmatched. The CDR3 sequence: CASRTGSDGYTF. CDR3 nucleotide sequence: TGTGCCAGCAGGACAGGGTCCGACGGCTACACCTTC.

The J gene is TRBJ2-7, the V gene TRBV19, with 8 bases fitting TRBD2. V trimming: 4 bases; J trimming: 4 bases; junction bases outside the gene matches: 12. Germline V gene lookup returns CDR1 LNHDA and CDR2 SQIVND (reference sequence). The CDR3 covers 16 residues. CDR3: CASSRDAGPGGYEQYF. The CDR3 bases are TGTGCCAGTAGTAGAGACGCCGGCCCGGGGGGGTACGAGCAGTACTTC. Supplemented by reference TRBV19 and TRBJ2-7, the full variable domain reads DGGITQSPKYLFRKEGQNVTLSCEQNLNHDAMYWYRQDPGQGLRLIYYSQIVNDFQKGDIAEGYSVSREKKESFPLTVTSAQKNPTAFYLCASSRDAGPGGYEQYFGPGTRLTVT.

The CDR3 DNA is TGCAGTGCTAGAGTTCAGTCCGGTCAGCCCCAGCATTTT. Protein: CSARVQSGQPQHF. V and J are TRBV20-1 and TRBJ1-5; D is ambiguous. Germline V gene data show CDR1 as DFQATT and CDR2 as SNEGSKA (reference sequence). This CDR3 comprises 13 residues. V was pared by 1 base and J by 6 bases, with 10 bases between.

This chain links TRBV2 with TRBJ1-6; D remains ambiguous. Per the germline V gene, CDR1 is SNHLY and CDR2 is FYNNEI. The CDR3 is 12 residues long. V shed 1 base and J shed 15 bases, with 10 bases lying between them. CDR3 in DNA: TGTGCCAGCAGTGAAGAGCCTCCTGGCCTCCACTTT. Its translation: CASSEEPPGLHF.

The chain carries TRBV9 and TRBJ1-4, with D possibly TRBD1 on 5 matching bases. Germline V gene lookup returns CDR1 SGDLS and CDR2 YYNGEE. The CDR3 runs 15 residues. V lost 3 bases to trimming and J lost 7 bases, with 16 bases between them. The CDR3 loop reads CASSGHWGESEKLFF. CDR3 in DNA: TGTGCCAGCAGCGGCCACTGGGGGGAGAGTGAAAAACTGTTTTTT.

The DNA for the CDR3 is TGTGCCAGCAGTTTGGGGGGACACCTAAACACTGAAGCTTTCTTT. Encoded protein: CASSLGGHLNTEAFF. V usage is TRBV12-3 or TRBV12-4 and J usage is TRBJ1-1, with D possibly being TRBD1 (6 bases). Trimming removed 3 bases from V and 2 bases from J, with 13 bases in between. The CDR3 covers 15 residues.

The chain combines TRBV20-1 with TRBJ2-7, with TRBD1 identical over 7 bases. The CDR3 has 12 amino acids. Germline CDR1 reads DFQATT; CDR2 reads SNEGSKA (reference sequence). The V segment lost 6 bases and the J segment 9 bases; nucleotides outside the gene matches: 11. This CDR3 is CSAAMESGGQYF. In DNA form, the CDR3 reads TGCAGTGCAGCGATGGAGTCAGGGGGGCAGTACTTC.

CDR3 in DNA: TGTGCCACCAGTGGACTGGGACAGGAAGAGACCCAGTACTTC. It specifies CATSGLGQEETQYF. This chain uses TRBV24-1 with TRBJ2-5; TRBD1 aligns across 8 bases. V shed 5 bases, J shed 3 bases, and the junction held 4 bases outside the gene matches. This CDR3 is built from 14 residues. Germline loops: CDR1 KGHDR, CDR2 SFDVKD.

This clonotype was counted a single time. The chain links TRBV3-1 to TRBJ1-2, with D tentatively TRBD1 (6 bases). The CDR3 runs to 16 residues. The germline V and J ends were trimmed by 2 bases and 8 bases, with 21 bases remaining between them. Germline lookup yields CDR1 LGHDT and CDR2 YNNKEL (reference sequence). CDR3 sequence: CASSQRSPVSGGGYTF. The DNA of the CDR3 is TGTGCCAGCAGCCAACGATCGCCGGTCTCCGGGGGCGGCTACACCTTC. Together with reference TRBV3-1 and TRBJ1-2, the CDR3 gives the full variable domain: DTAVSQTPKYLVTQMGNDKSIKCEQNLGHDTMYWYKQDSKKFLKIMFSYNNKELIINETVPNRFSPKSPDKAHLNLHINSLELGDSAVYFCASSQRSPVSGGGYTFGSGTRLTVV.

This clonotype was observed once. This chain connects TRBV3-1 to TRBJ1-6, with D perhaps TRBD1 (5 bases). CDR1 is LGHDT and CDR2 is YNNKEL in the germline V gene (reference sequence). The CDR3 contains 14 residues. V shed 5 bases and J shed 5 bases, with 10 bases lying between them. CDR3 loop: CASSRQLDNSPLHF. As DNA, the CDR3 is TGTGCCAGCAGCAGACAGCTGGATAATTCACCCCTCCACTTT.